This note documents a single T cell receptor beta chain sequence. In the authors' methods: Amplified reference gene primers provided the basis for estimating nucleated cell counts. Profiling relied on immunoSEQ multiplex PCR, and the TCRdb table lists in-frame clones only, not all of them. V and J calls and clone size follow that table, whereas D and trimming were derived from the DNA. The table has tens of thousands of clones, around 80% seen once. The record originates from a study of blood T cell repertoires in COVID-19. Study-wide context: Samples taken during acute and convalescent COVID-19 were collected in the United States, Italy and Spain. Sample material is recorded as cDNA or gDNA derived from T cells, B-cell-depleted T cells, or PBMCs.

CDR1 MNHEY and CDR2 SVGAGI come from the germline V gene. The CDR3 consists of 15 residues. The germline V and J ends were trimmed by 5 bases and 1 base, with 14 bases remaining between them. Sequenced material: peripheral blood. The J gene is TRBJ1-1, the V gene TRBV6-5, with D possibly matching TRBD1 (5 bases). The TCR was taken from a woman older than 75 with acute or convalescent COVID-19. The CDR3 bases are TGTGCCAGCAGTAGAAAACAGCAGGGGAACACTGAAGCTTTCTTT. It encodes CASSRKQQGNTEAFF.